This TCR beta chain came from a study of blood T cell repertoires in COVID-19. In the original processing: Reference gene primer amplification gave estimated nucleated cell counts. Data came from immunoSEQ multiplex PCR; TCRdb stores just in-frame clones and leaves some out. V and J calls and clone size are those listed in that table; D and trimming were worked out from the DNA. The sample includes around 200,000 clones, 88% seen only once; the top ten take 2.6%. The participants were between roughly 18 and 100 years old and came from about two dozen US areas. Allocation to cohorts depended on clinical history reported by the participants. From germline, CDR1 is PRHDT and CDR2 FYEKMQ (reference sequence). The CDR3 has 13 amino acids. The junction had 0 bases not matched to a gene; V was cut back by 0 bases and J by 6 bases.

This clonotype originated in a woman in her 30s who had recovered from COVID-19. Material for sequencing was PBMCs or T cells enriched from blood (not recorded which). V and J are TRBV13 and TRBJ1-2, with 8 positions matching TRBD1. This CDR3 reads CASSLGTGDGYTF. In DNA form, the CDR3 reads TGTGCCAGCAGCTTAGGGACAGGGGATGGCTACACCTTC.